The 9 T cell receptor beta chains below all came from one sample that was sequenced in a study of blood T cell repertoires in COVID-19. Some clones are missing from TCRdb's copy, which holds only in-frame ones; the method was immunoSEQ multiplex PCR. The table records 250,000 or so clones, about 91% of them present only once. Material: peripheral blood. These receptors were collected from a woman between 40 and 50 years old who had recovered from COVID-19.

J is TRBJ2-3 and V is TRBV7-6; 9 bases are a match to TRBD2. The CDR3 is 17 amino acids. The germline V gene has CDR1 SGHVS and CDR2 FNYEAQ. With V trimmed by 2 bases and J by 5 bases, 11 bases remained unmatched. The CDR3 sequence is CASSLTPASGAGDTQYF. The CDR3 DNA reads as TGTGCCAGCAGCTTAACTCCGGCTAGCGGGGCGGGAGATACGCAGTATTTT.

The chain combines TRBV3-1 (or the pseudogene TRBV3-2) with TRBJ2-7; D possibly corresponds to TRBD1 (5 bases). Germline CDR1 is LGHDT and CDR2 is YNNKEL (reference sequence). The CDR3 is made up of 14 amino acids. V lost 3 bases to trimming and J lost 1 base, with 10 bases between them. CDR3 sequence: CASSHSAGSYEQYF. The CDR3 region has the DNA TGTGCCAGCAGCCATTCAGCAGGGTCCTACGAGCAGTACTTC.

The sample holds one count of this clone. The chain couples TRBV28 to TRBJ2-7; 9 nucleotides line up with TRBD2. The V segment lost 5 bases and the J segment 2 bases; nucleotides outside the gene matches: 7. Germline CDR1 MDHEN, CDR2 SYDVKM. This CDR3 has 15 amino acids. The CDR3 DNA follows: TGTGCCAGCAGTCCGCCCAGCGGGGGGACCTACGAGCAGTACTTC. This encodes CASSPPSGGTYEQYF.

This chain connects TRBV27 to TRBJ1-2, with a tentative D call TRBD1 (6 bases). V was shortened by 4 bases and J by 4 bases, with 13 bases between the two germline ends. The germline CDR1 and CDR2 sequences are MNHEY and SMNVEV (reference sequence). The CDR3 is 14 residues long. The CDR3 sequence: CASSSPGQAYGYTF. CDR3 coding DNA: TGTGCCAGCAGTTCCCCGGGACAAGCCTATGGCTACACCTTC.

This chain joins TRBV7-9 and TRBJ1-1; D uncertain. The germline V gene has CDR1 SEHNR and CDR2 FQNEAQ (reference sequence). The CDR3 is 17 amino acids. Trimming took off 8 bases at V and 4 bases at J, with 26 bases between the two ends. The DNA for the CDR3 is TGTGCCAGCCGGGATGGTCGTGGAACGGGTTGGAGCACTGAAGCTTTCTTT. As protein: CASRDGRGTGWSTEAFF.

The chain recombines TRBV7-9 with TRBJ2-1; weak D call: TRBD2 (6 bases). CDR3 length equals 15 residues. Trimming took off 5 bases at V and 4 bases at J, with 15 bases between the two ends. Per the germline V gene, CDR1 is SEHNR and CDR2 is FQNEAQ (reference sequence). This CDR3 is CASSPPGLQYNEQFF. The CDR3 DNA follows: TGTGCCAGCAGCCCCCCGGGACTCCAATACAATGAGCAGTTCTTC.

V gene TRBV30 combines with J gene TRBJ1-4; D uncertain. CDR3 length: 14 residues. V lost 1 base and J 0 bases, leaving 6 bases between the germline ends. The germline V gene has CDR1 GTSNPN and CDR2 SVGIG (reference sequence). Here the CDR3 reads CAWSAFATNEKLFF. Written as DNA, the CDR3 is TGTGCCTGGAGTGCCTTTGCAACTAATGAAAAACTGTTTTTT.

This chain connects TRBV19 to TRBJ1-1, with 8 bases lining up with TRBD1. The CDR3 length is 13 residues. Germline V gene lookup returns CDR1 LNHDA and CDR2 SQIVND (reference sequence). With V trimmed by 10 bases and J by 0 bases, 4 bases remained unmatched. CDR3 sequence: CATQDRVNTEAFF. CDR3 nucleotide sequence: TGTGCCACCCAGGACAGGGTGAACACTGAAGCTTTCTTT. Full variable domain (remainder filled in from reference TRBV19 and TRBJ1-1): DGGITQSPKYLFRKEGQNVTLSCEQNLNHDAMYWYRQDPGQGLRLIYYSQIVNDFQKGDIAEGYSVSREKKESFPLTVTSAQKNPTAFYLCATQDRVNTEAFFGQGTRLTVV.

The rearrangement uses TRBV9 and TRBJ1-4, with 7 nucleotides matching TRBD1. CDR3 length: 14 amino acids. Trimming cost V 3 bases and J 7 bases; bases outside gene matches: 6. Germline CDR1 and CDR2: SGDLS and YYNGEE. CDR3 region: CASSGQGSREKLFF. The CDR3 DNA reads TGTGCCAGCAGCGGACAGGGAAGTCGTGAAAAACTGTTTTTT.